The 4 T cell receptor beta chains presented below share a single source sample, sequenced in a study of a mutant IDH1 vaccine in newly diagnosed glioma listed by TCRdb under 2021. In the paper's terms, the time point label means: week 23, last vaccination. Every vaccine dose consisted of 300 ug of a 20-mer mutant IDH1 peptide in Montanide, administered subcutaneously together with topical imiquimod. No antigen is known for these receptors. Receptor libraries were prepared by the immunoSEQ multiplex PCR assay. Here the immuneACCESS table is served through TCRdb, limited to in-frame sequences with V and J called. Missing clones are a known gap in these copies; in checked studies unresolved V genes cover under half, and the rest lacks a known reason. Counted in this sample were roughly 30,000 clones; about four fifths of them appeared once. More than 15% of the sample is held by the ten biggest clonotypes.

The sample consisted of PBMCs, taken from a glioma patient whose treatment included an IDH1 peptide vaccine. The receptors stem from a woman in her twenties or thirties with glioma.

This clone was found once. The chain carries TRBV5-6 and TRBJ2-7; 7 positions agree with TRBD2. The CDR3 contains 16 residues. V lost 1 base to trimming and J lost 3 bases; unmatched junction nucleotides: 10. Germline V gene data show CDR1 as SGHDT and CDR2 as YYEEEE. This CDR3 reads CASSLILGGGNYEQYF. CDR3 sequence (DNA): TGTGCCAGCAGCTTGATTCTGGGGGGGGGAAACTACGAGCAGTACTTC.

The rearrangement joins TRBV30 to TRBJ2-4, with D maybe TRBD1 (5 bases). Germline V CDR1 and CDR2: GTSNPN, SVGIG (reference sequence). Trimming pared 0 bases from V and 5 bases from J, leaving 8 bases between. This CDR3 comprises 13 residues. The CDR3 DNA follows: TGTGCCTGGAGTGTATTCAGGGAAAACATTCAGTACTTC. The encoded protein is CAWSVFRENIQYF.

This chain links TRBV10-3 with TRBJ1-4, with TRBD1 identical over 8 bases. J lost 12 bases, V lost 0 bases, and 3 bases had no gene match. Germline CDR1 and CDR2: ENHRY and SYGVKD. The CDR3 consists of 13 residues. The CDR3 loop is CAISESRGLELFF. In DNA form, the CDR3 reads TGTGCCATCAGTGAGTCCAGGGGGCTAGAACTGTTTTTT.

In this sample, this clone turned up a few times. The chain has TRBV18 and TRBJ1-4; D is unresolved. Germline V gene data show CDR1 as KGHSH and CDR2 as LQKENI. V was shortened by 5 bases and J by 5 bases, with 9 bases between the two germline ends. This CDR3 has 13 residues. The CDR3 loop is CASSMDRNEKLFF. CDR3 sequence (DNA): TGTGCCAGCTCAATGGACCGCAATGAAAAACTGTTTTTT.